Each of the 7 T cell receptor beta chains below was sequenced from the same sample in a study of metastatic and nonmetastatic thyroid tumors. Nobody among the patients had been given any treatment before thyroid surgery. TCRdb re-processed the PCR reads through MiXCR. Here the sample spans 20,000 or so clones, less than 15% being singletons. Sequencing was carried out using tumor tissue. These receptor sequences come from a female donor with papillary thyroid cancer or a benign thyroid nodule (not recorded which). Some clones in this sample may be carry-over from other donors' samples.

This clone was found many times. The chain employs TRBV20-1 and TRBJ1-3; 9 bases are shared with TRBD1. The germline CDR1 and CDR2 sequences are DFQATT and SNEGSKA (reference sequence). CDR3 size: 18 residues. J lost 0 bases, V lost 5 bases, and 14 bases had no gene match. The CDR3 region is CSAAGTGPPPPSGNTIYF. The CDR3 coding sequence is TGCAGTGCTGCCGGGACAGGGCCCCCCCCCCCCTCTGGAAACACCATATATTTT.

This clone showed up many times. The J gene is TRBJ2-7, the V gene TRBV20-1, with D perhaps assigned TRBD1 or TRBD2 (6 bases each). The germline V gene encodes CDR1 DFQATT and CDR2 SNEGSKA (reference sequence). This CDR3 is built from 14 residues. Between the trimmed V and J ends, which lost 6 bases and 0 bases, there was a span of 15 bases. For the CDR3, the DNA is TGCAGTGCAAAGGGGGGACTCAGCTCCTACGAGCAGTACTTC. It yields the protein CSAKGGLSSYEQYF.

This clone was counted ten times or more. J is TRBJ2-1 and V is TRBV5-1; D remains ambiguous. The CDR3 length is 9 residues. V gave up 0 bases and J gave up 13 bases, with 2 bases separating them. CDR1 is SGHRS and CDR2 is YFSETQ in the germline V gene. The CDR3 sequence is CASSLVQFF. CDR3 bases: TGCGCCAGCAGCTTGGTCCAGTTCTTC.

This clone was seen a handful of times. The chain couples TRBV10-1 to TRBJ2-1, with D perhaps TRBD2 (6 bases). From germline, CDR1 is WNHNN and CDR2 SYGVQD (reference sequence). V was cut by 6 bases and J by 2 bases, with 17 bases left in between. This CDR3 spans 16 amino acids. This chain's CDR3 is CASRIPGTFTYNEQFF. The CDR3 DNA is TGCGCCAGCAGAATCCCCGGGACTTTCACCTACAATGAGCAGTTCTTC.

This clone was observed many times. CDR3 residues: CASRISLVGEKLFF. The CDR3 region has the DNA TGTGCCAGCAGGATAAGCTTGGTTGGTGAAAAACTGTTTTTT. The chain uses TRBV11-2 and TRBJ1-4; D not resolved. V lost 6 bases to trimming and J lost 7 bases, with 15 bases between them. The CDR3 spans 14 residues. Germline V gives CDR1 SGHAT, CDR2 FQNNGV. The whole variable domain, filled in from reference TRBV11-2 and TRBJ1-4, reads EAGVAQSPRYKIIEKRQSVAFWCNPISGHATLYWYQQILGQGPKLLIQFQNNGVVDDSQLPKDRFSAERLKGVDSTLKIQPAKLEDSAVYLCASRISLVGEKLFFGSGTQLSVL.

This clone was detected many times. This chain links TRBV3-1 with TRBJ1-2, with TRBD1 matching 7 bases. Trimming cost V 6 bases and J 8 bases; bases outside gene matches: 9. This CDR3 has 13 amino acids. Looked up from germline, CDR1 is LGHDT and CDR2 is YNNKEL (reference sequence). The CDR3 loop is CASSDRDLEGYTF. The CDR3 bases are TGTGCCAGCAGTGACAGGGATCTGGAGGGCTACACCTTC.

This chain joins TRBV30 and TRBJ1-2, with D unresolved. In germline, CDR1 is GTSNPN, CDR2 SVGIG (reference sequence). The CDR3 covers 12 residues. Trimming cost V 4 bases and J 4 bases, with 10 bases left between them. CDR3 region: CAWNLPGYGYTF. CDR3 nucleotides: TGTGCCTGGAACCTACCAGGCTATGGCTACACCTTC.